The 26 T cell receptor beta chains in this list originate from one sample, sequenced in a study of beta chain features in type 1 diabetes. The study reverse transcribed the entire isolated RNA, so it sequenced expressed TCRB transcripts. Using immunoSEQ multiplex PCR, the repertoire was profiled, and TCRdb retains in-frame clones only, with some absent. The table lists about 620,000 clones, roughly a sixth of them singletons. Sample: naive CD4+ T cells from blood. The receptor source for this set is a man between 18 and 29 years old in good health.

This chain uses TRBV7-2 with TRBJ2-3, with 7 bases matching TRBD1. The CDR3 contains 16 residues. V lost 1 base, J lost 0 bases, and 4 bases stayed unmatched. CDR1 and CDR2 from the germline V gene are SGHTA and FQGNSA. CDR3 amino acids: CASSLEWGQSTDTQYF. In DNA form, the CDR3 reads TGTGCCAGCAGCTTAGAGTGGGGACAGAGCACAGATACGCAGTATTTT.

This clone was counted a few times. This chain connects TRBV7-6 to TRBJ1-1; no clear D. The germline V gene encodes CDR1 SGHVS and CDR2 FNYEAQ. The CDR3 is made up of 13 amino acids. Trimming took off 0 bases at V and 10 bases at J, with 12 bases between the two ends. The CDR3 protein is CASSLASERVAFF. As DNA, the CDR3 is TGTGCCAGCAGCTTAGCGAGTGAGAGGGTAGCTTTCTTT.

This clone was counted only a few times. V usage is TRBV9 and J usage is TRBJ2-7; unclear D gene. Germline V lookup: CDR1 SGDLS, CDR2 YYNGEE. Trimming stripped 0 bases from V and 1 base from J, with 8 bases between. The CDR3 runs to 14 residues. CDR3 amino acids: CASSVGGRSYEQYF. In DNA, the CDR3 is TGTGCCAGCAGCGTAGGGGGTAGGTCCTACGAGCAGTACTTC.

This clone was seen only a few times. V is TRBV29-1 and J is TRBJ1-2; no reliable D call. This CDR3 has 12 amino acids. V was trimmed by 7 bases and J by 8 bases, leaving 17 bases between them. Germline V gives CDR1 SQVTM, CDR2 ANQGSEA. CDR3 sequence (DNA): TGCAGCGCCAGGACGGGAAGTCAAGGCTACACCTTC. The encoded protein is CSARTGSQGYTF. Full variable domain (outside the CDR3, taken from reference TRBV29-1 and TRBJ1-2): SAVISQKPSRDICQRGTSLTIQCQVDSQVTMMFWYRQQPGQSLTLIATANQGSEATYESGFVIDKFPISRPNLTFSTLTVSNMSPEDSSIYLCSARTGSQGYTFGSGTRLTVV.

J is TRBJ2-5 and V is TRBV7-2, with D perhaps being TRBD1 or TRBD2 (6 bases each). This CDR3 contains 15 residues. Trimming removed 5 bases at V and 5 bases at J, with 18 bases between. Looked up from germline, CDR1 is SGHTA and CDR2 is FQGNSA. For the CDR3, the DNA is TGTGCCAGCAGCCCATCTAGGGGGGAGAGGGAGACCCAGTACTTC. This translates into CASSPSRGERETQYF.

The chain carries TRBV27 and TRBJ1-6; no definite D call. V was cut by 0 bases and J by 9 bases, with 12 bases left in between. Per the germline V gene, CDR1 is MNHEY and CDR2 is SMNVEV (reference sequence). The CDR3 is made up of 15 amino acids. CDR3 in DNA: TGTGCCAGCAGTTTATCTCGGGTTGGTACTTCACCCCTCCACTTT. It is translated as CASSLSRVGTSPLHF.

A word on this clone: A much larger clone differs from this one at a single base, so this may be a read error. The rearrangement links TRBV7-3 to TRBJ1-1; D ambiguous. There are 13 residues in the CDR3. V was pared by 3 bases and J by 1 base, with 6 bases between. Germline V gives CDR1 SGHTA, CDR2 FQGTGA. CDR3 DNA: TGTGCCAGCAGCTTCACAGCGAACACTGAAGCTTTCTTT. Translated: CASSFTANTEAFF.

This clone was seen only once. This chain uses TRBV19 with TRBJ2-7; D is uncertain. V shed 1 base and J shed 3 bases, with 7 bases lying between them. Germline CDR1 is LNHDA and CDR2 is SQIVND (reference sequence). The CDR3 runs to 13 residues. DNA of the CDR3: TGTGCCAGTAGTATAGTTGGCAACTACGAGCAGTACTTC. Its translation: CASSIVGNYEQYF.

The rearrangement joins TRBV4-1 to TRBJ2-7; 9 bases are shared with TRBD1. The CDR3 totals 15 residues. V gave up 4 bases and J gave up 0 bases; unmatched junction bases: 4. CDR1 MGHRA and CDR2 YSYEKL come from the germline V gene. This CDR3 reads CASSRGQGPSYEQYF. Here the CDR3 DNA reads TGCGCCAGCAGCCGAGGACAGGGGCCCTCCTACGAGCAGTACTTC.

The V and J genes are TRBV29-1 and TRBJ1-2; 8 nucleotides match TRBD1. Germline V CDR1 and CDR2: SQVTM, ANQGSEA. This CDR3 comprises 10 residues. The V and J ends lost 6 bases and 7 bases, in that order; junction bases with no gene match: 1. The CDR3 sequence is CSVDRAGYTF. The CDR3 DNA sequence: TGCAGCGTGGACAGGGCTGGCTACACCTTC. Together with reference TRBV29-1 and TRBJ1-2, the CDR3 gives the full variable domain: SAVISQKPSRDICQRGTSLTIQCQVDSQVTMMFWYRQQPGQSLTLIATANQGSEATYESGFVIDKFPISRPNLTFSTLTVSNMSPEDSSIYLCSVDRAGYTFGSGTRLTVV.

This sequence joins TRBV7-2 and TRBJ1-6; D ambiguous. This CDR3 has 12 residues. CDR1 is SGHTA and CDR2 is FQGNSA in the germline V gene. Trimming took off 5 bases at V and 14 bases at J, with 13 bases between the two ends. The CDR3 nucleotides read TGTGCCAGCAGCCCAATAAGCCGAACCCTCCACTTT. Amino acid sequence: CASSPISRTLHF.

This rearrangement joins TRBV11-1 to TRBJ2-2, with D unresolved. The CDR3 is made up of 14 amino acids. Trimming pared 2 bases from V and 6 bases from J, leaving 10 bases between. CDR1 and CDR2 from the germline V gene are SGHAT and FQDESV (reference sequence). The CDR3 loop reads CASSLRTGAGELFF. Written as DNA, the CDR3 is TGTGCCAGCAGCTTAAGAACTGGTGCCGGGGAGCTGTTTTTT. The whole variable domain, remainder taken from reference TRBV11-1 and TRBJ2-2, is EAEVAQSPRYKITEKSQAVAFWCDPISGHATLYWYRQILGQGPELLVQFQDESVVDDSQLPKDRFSAERLKGVDSTLKIQPAELGDSAMYLCASSLRTGAGELFFGEGSRLTVL.

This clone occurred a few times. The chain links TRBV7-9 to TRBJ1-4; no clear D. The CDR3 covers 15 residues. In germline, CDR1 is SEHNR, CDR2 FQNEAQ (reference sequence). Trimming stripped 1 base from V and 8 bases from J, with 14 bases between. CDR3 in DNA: TGTGCCAGCAGCTTAGACCTCGATGGAAGAGAAAAACTGTTTTTT. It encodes CASSLDLDGREKLFF.

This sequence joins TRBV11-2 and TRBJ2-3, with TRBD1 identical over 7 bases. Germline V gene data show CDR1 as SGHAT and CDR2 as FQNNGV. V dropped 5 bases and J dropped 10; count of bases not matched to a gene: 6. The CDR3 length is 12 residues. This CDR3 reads CASSLTGEAQYF. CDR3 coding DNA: TGTGCCAGCAGCCTTACAGGGGAAGCGCAGTATTTT.

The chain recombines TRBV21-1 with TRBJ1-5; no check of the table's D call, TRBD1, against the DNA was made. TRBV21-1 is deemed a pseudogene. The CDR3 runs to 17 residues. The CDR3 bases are TGTGCCAGCAGCGCTTTCAAGCCGGGACAGAGCAATCAGCCCCAGCATTTT. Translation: CASSAFKPGQSNQPQHF.

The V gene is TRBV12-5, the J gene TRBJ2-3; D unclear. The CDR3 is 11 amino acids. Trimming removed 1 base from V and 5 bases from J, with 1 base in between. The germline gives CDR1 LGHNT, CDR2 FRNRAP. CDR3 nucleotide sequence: TGTGCTAGTGGTTTGGGAGATACGCAGTATTTT. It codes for CASGLGDTQYF.

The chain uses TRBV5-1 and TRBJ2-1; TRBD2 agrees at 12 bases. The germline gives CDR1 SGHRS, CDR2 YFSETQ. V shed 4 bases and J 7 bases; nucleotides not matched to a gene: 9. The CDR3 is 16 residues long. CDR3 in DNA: TGCGCCAGCAGCCGAGACCTAGCGGGGGGGCTTAATGAGCAGTTCTTC. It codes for CASSRDLAGGLNEQFF.

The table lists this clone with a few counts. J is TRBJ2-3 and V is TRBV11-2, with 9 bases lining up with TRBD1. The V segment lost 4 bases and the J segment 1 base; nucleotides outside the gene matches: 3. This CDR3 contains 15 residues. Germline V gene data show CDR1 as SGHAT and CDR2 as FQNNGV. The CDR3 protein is CASSSRDRGTDTQYF. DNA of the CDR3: TGTGCCAGCAGCTCCCGGGACAGGGGCACAGATACGCAGTATTTT.

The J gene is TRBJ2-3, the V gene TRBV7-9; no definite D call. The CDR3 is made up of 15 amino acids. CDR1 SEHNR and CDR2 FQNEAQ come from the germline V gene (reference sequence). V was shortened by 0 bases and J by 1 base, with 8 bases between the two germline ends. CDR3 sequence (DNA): TGTGCCAGCAGCTTAGCGGGCACGGGCACAGATACGCAGTATTTT. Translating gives CASSLAGTGTDTQYF.

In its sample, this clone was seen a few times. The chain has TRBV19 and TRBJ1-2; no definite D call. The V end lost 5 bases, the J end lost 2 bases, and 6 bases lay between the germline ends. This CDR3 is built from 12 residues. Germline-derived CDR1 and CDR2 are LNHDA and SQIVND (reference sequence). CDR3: CASSVVNYGYTF. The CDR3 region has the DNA TGTGCCAGTAGTGTGGTGAACTATGGCTACACCTTC.

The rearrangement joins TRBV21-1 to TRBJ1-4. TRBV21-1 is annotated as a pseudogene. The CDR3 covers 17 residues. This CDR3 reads CASSMRIWGGEGEKLFF. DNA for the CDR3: TGTGCCAGCAGCATGAGGATATGGGGCGGCGAGGGGGAAAAACTGTTTTTT.

For the CDR3, the DNA is TGCGCCAGCAGCTTGGACCAGGACAGGGACCGGGAGACCCAGTACTTC. This translates into CASSLDQDRDRETQYF. The chain carries TRBV5-1 and TRBJ2-5, with 8 positions matching TRBD1. Trimming at V came to 0 bases and at J to 5 bases, leaving 9 bases not matched to a gene. The germline CDR1 and CDR2 sequences are SGHRS and YFSETQ. CDR3 length equals 16 residues.

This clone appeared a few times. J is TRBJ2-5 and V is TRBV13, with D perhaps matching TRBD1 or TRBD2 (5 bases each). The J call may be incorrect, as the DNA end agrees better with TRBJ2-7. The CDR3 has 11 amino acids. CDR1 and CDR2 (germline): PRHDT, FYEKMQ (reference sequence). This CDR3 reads CASSLGTEQYF. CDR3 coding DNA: TGTGCCAGCAGCCTTGGGACCGAGCAGTACTTC.

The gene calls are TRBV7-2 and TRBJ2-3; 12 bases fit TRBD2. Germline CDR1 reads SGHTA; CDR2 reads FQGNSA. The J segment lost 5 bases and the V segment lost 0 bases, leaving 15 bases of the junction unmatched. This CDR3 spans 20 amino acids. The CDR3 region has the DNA TGTGCCAGCAGCTTAGCGGTTCTAGCGGGAGGGTCCAGGAAACGAGATACGCAGTATTTT. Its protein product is CASSLAVLAGGSRKRDTQYF.

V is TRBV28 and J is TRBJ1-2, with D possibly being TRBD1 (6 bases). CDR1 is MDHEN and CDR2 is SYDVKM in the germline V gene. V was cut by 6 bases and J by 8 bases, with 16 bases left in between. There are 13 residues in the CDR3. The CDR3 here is CASSLYRVWGYTF. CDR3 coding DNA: TGTGCCAGCAGCCTATACAGGGTCTGGGGCTACACCTTC.

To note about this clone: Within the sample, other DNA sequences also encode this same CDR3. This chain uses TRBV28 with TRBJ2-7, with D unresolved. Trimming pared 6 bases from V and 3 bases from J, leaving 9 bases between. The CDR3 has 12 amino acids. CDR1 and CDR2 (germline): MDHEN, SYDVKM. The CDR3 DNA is TGTGCCAGCAGACTGACTGACTACGAGCAGTACTTC. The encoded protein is CASRLTDYEQYF.